The 22 T cell receptor beta chains below were found in one sample sequenced in a study of response to subunit inactivated influenza vaccine. MiXCR, applied by TCRdb to the RT-PCR reads, yields one record per CDR3 protein. The sample shows some 640,000 distinct CDR3 sequences, approximately 15% of them seen only once. Sequencing used PBMCs from blood, obtained roughly 15 days before vaccination. The receptors derive from a man in his fifties who received an inactivated influenza vaccine.

In this sample, this clonotype turned up many times. The rearrangement uses TRBV5-1 and TRBJ2-3; no clear D. V gave up 5 bases and J gave up 0 bases, with 7 bases separating them. The germline CDR1 and CDR2 sequences are SGHRS and YFSETQ. The CDR3 loop spans 13 amino acids. Here the CDR3 reads CASSKSSTDTQYF. The CDR3 coding sequence is TGCGCCAGCAGTAAATCTAGCACAGATACGCAGTATTTT. Supplemented by reference TRBV5-1 and TRBJ2-3, the full variable domain reads KAGVTQTPRYLIKTRGQQVTLSCSPISGHRSVSWYQQTPGQGLQFLFEYFSETQRNKGNFPGRFSGRQFSNSRSEMNVSTLELGDSALYLCASSKSSTDTQYFGPGTRLTVL.

A few counts support this clonotype. This chain connects TRBV7-9 to TRBJ2-1, with 10 nucleotides matching TRBD1. This CDR3 has 16 residues. V dropped 5 bases and J dropped 3; count of bases not matched to a gene: 7. CDR1 and CDR2 (germline): SEHNR, FQNEAQ (reference sequence). CDR3 loop: CASSPGQGTFYNEQFF. The DNA of the CDR3 is TGTGCCAGCAGCCCGGGACAGGGGACTTTCTACAATGAGCAGTTCTTC.

This clonotype was seen only a few times. The genes are TRBV5-6 and TRBJ2-6; the D gene could be TRBD1 or TRBD2 (5 bases each). The V gene lost 3 bases and the J gene lost 9 bases, with 16 bases spanning the gap. CDR3 length: 15 amino acids. Germline V CDR1 and CDR2: SGHDT, YYEEEE. The CDR3 loop is CASSSSPGPGNVLTF. The DNA of the CDR3 is TGTGCCAGCAGCTCATCTCCGGGGCCAGGCAACGTCCTGACTTTC.

This clonotype was picked up a small number of times. This rearrangement joins TRBV3-1 to TRBJ2-2, with 9 positions matching TRBD1. This CDR3 region has 18 residues. Germline CDR1 LGHDT, CDR2 YNNKEL (reference sequence). Trimming cost V 3 bases and J 1 base; bases outside gene matches: 9. CDR3 in amino acids: CASSHPSAGQGNTGELFF. The DNA of the CDR3 is TGTGCCAGCAGCCATCCATCTGCGGGACAGGGGAACACCGGGGAGCTGTTTTTT.

This clonotype was recorded at least ten times. The chain couples TRBV12-3 or TRBV12-4 to TRBJ1-3, with D tentatively TRBD1 (5 bases). The CDR3 is 13 amino acids. Deletions cut 5 bases from V and 9 bases from J, with 14 bases between. The CDR3 DNA reads TGTGCCAGCAGTGCCGGGACCCTTAGCACCATATATTTT. Its protein product is CASSAGTLSTIYF.

This sequence joins TRBV28 and TRBJ2-7; D unclear. V was clipped by 6 bases and J by 4 bases, with 16 bases between them. Germline-derived CDR1 and CDR2 are MDHEN and SYDVKM. The CDR3 is made up of 14 amino acids. The CDR3 loop is CASSLDPAAYEQYF. In DNA form, the CDR3 reads TGTGCCAGCAGCCTGGACCCGGCGGCGTACGAGCAGTACTTC.

The V call is TRBV2, the J call TRBJ2-1, with 8 bases fitting TRBD1. Germline V CDR1 and CDR2: SNHLY, FYNNEI. Losses at the gene ends were 9 bases for V and 2 bases for J; bases not matched to a gene: 9. The CDR3 is 15 amino acids. The CDR3 sequence: CASVSRQGPYNEQFF. As DNA, the CDR3 is TGTGCCAGTGTTTCGCGACAGGGGCCCTACAATGAGCAGTTCTTC.

This clonotype was detected only once. This rearrangement joins TRBV6-1 to TRBJ2-2; 9 bases agree with TRBD2. CDR3 size: 17 residues. Germline CDR1 reads MNHNS; CDR2 reads SASEGT. The trim removed 6 bases at V and 1 base at J, leaving 9 bases unmatched. CDR3 sequence (DNA): TGTGCCAGCAGAAATTCGGGACTAGCAAAGAACACCGGGGAGCTGTTTTTT. Amino acids: CASRNSGLAKNTGELFF.

The rearrangement links TRBV9 to TRBJ2-1, with D possibly being TRBD2 (6 bases). The V end was cut by 2 bases, the J end by 3 bases, with 12 bases between. The CDR3 sequence is 15 residues long. CDR1 and CDR2 (germline): SGDLS, YYNGEE. CDR3 DNA: TGTGCCAGCAGCGTCGGCGGGAAGGACTACAATGAGCAGTTCTTC. It translates to CASSVGGKDYNEQFF.

This clonotype was counted only a few times. V gene TRBV7-9 combines with J gene TRBJ2-1; TRBD2 agrees at 9 bases. The J segment lost 1 base and the V segment lost 5 bases, leaving 9 bases of the junction unmatched. Looked up from germline, CDR1 is SEHNR and CDR2 is FQNEAQ (reference sequence). The CDR3 covers 17 residues. The CDR3 loop reads CASSPNHLAGSYNEQFF. For the CDR3, the DNA is TGTGCCAGCAGCCCAAACCACCTAGCGGGATCCTACAATGAGCAGTTCTTC.

The chain recombines TRBV28 with TRBJ1-1; 10 nucleotides match TRBD1. Germline-derived CDR1 and CDR2 are MDHEN and SYDVKM. The CDR3 consists of 14 residues. V lost 5 bases, J lost 5 bases, and 5 bases stayed unmatched. The CDR3 loop reads CASSTGQGKTEAFF. The CDR3 nucleotides are TGTGCCAGCAGTACGGGACAGGGGAAGACTGAAGCTTTCTTT.

This clonotype was counted at least ten times. V and J are TRBV3-1 and TRBJ2-7; no reliable D call. Germline CDR1 reads LGHDT; CDR2 reads YNNKEL (reference sequence). Trimming pared 0 bases from V and 3 bases from J, leaving 12 bases between. The CDR3 sequence is 15 residues long. The CDR3 DNA reads as TGTGCCAGCAGCCAAGATCAGTCCCCCTACTACGAGCAGTACTTC. Its protein product is CASSQDQSPYYEQYF.

This clonotype was observed a few times. The V call is TRBV7-2, the J call TRBJ2-7; TRBD2 matches 13 bases. Germline CDR1 and CDR2: SGHTA and FQGNSA. This CDR3 is built from 15 residues. Trimming removed 5 bases from V and 3 bases from J; junction bases left unmatched: 4. The CDR3 region is CASSKRTSGSYEQYF. CDR3 sequence (DNA): TGTGCCAGCAGCAAAAGGACTAGCGGGAGCTACGAGCAGTACTTC.

A single count supports this clonotype. V gene TRBV10-2 combines with J gene TRBJ2-7; 7 nucleotides align to TRBD1. With 1 base clipped from V and 2 bases from J, the junction kept 5 bases outside the gene matches. This CDR3 has 15 residues. The germline CDR1 and CDR2 sequences are WSHSY and SAAADI. The CDR3: CASSEYSQGAYEQYF. Here the CDR3 DNA reads TGCGCCAGCAGTGAGTATAGCCAGGGGGCCTACGAGCAGTACTTC.

The chain recombines TRBV18 with TRBJ2-2; tentative D call: TRBD2 (6 bases). The CDR3 is 15 amino acids. The germline CDR1 and CDR2 sequences are KGHSH and LQKENI. The V gene lost 3 bases and the J gene lost 6 bases, with 14 bases spanning the gap. The DNA of the CDR3 is TGTGCCAGCTCACCGACTAGGATAGACTCCGGGGAGCTGTTTTTT. It translates to CASSPTRIDSGELFF.

CDR3 sequence: CASSQGDRASVETQYF. Written as DNA, the CDR3 is TGCGCCAGCAGCCAAGGAGACAGGGCTAGCGTGGAGACCCAGTACTTC. This sequence joins TRBV4-1 and TRBJ2-5; D might be TRBD1 (7 bases). Germline V lookup: CDR1 MGHRA, CDR2 YSYEKL. CDR3 length: 16 amino acids. Trimming took off 1 base at V and 5 bases at J, with 17 bases between the two ends.

CDR3 bases: TGCAGTGCTAGAGGGCTAGCGGTACAGTACAATGAGCAGTTCTTC. Amino acid sequence: CSARGLAVQYNEQFF. V and J are TRBV20-1 and TRBJ2-1; 7 nucleotides match TRBD2. This CDR3 spans 15 amino acids. Trimming took 1 base from V and 4 from J; bases not matched to a gene: 7. Germline V gene sequence: CDR1 DFQATT, CDR2 SNEGSKA (reference sequence).

This clonotype occurred a few times. V is TRBV30 and J is TRBJ1-2; possible D gene TRBD1, 5 bases. The germline V gene has CDR1 GTSNPN and CDR2 SVGIG (reference sequence). The CDR3 consists of 14 residues. Trimming stripped 1 base from V and 4 bases from J, with 13 bases between. DNA for the CDR3: TGTGCCTGGAGTGGGCTCCAGGGTTCCTATGGCTACACCTTC. This gives the protein CAWSGLQGSYGYTF.

A few counts support this clonotype. This chain joins TRBV29-1 and TRBJ2-1; D call uncertain. The length of the CDR3 is 10 residues. Germline V CDR1 and CDR2: SQVTM, ANQGSEA. V lost 6 bases and J 7 bases, leaving 7 bases between the germline ends. In DNA, the CDR3 is TGCAGCGTCCGGGTAAATGAGCAGTTCTTC. The encoded protein is CSVRVNEQFF.

V gene TRBV5-1 combines with J gene TRBJ2-5; 13 positions match TRBD2. Germline V lookup: CDR1 SGHRS, CDR2 YFSETQ. J gave up 0 bases and V 4 bases, and 3 bases lay outside the gene matches. The CDR3 totals 16 residues. The CDR3 loop is CASSTGTSGNQETQYF. CDR3 coding DNA: TGCGCCAGCAGCACCGGGACTAGCGGGAACCAAGAGACCCAGTACTTC.

V is TRBV20-1 and J is TRBJ1-6, with TRBD1 identical over 12 bases. CDR3 size: 16 residues. Germline assignment: CDR1 DFQATT and CDR2 SNEGSKA (reference sequence). V dropped 0 bases and J dropped 7; count of bases not matched to a gene: 4. For the CDR3, the DNA is TGCAGTGCTAGAGATGGGACAGGGGGCCGGAATTCACCCCTCCACTTT. The encoded protein is CSARDGTGGRNSPLHF.

The rearrangement joins TRBV11-3 to TRBJ1-2; no definite D call. Germline V gene data show CDR1 as SGHNT and CDR2 as YENEEA. The CDR3 totals 13 residues. Trimming took 3 bases from V and 5 from J, leaving 10 bases between them. This CDR3 is CASSFNPQYGYTF. Here the CDR3 DNA reads TGTGCCAGCAGCTTTAACCCCCAATATGGCTACACCTTC.